What follows describes a single TCR beta chain. Clones were read by immunoSEQ multiplex PCR, and TCRdb kept only the in-frame ones, dropping some. The table has roughly 100,000 clones, 88% seen once; the top ten hold 1.8%. This entry is derived from a study of cytomegalovirus exposure and HLA in healthy donors. CDR3 length equals 15 residues. From germline, CDR1 is LGHNT and CDR2 FRNRAP. V dropped 6 bases and J dropped 0 bases, with 14 bases sitting between them. Sequences were obtained from PBMCs. J is TRBJ1-2 and V is TRBV12-5; TRBD1 is a possible D gene (6 bases). The TCR comes from a woman in her late teens or twenties in good health and CMV-seropositive. CDR3 amino acids: CASGPGGAPNYGYTF. The CDR3 DNA follows: TGTGCTAGTGGACCGGGGGGGGCCCCTAACTATGGCTACACCTTC. Together with reference TRBV12-5 and TRBJ1-2, the CDR3 gives the full variable domain: DARVTQTPRHKVTEMGQEVTMRCQPILGHNTVFWYRQTMMQGLELLAYFRNRAPLDDSGMPKDRFSAEMPDATLATLKIQPSEPRDSAVYFCASGPGGAPNYGYTFGSGTRLTVV.